These 4 T cell receptor beta chains originate from one sample sequenced in a study of shared T cell receptors in the human thymus (dated by TCRdb to about 2021). Library preparation employed the immunoSEQ multiplex PCR assay. TCRdb carries this immuneACCESS record with in-frame sequences only. Its versions omit some clonotypes, under half of them owing to an unresolved V gene in the studies checked, with the rest unexplained. Counted in this sample were about 400,000 clones; 95% of them appeared once. The ten largest make up approximately 0.018% of the sample. The source material was thymocytes. The receptors derive from a human donor.

The genes are TRBV7-3 and TRBJ2-7; the D gene is possibly TRBD2 (6 bases). This CDR3 spans 13 amino acids. Trimming took 2 bases from V and 3 from J, leaving 8 bases between them. CDR1 and CDR2 from the germline V gene are SGHTA and FQGTGA. The CDR3 protein is CASSLAGSYEQYF. The CDR3 coding sequence is TGTGCCAGCAGCTTAGCCGGGAGCTACGAGCAGTACTTC.

J is TRBJ2-1 and V is TRBV4-1; D might be TRBD2 (5 bases). The CDR3 contains 19 residues. Germline loops: CDR1 MGHRA, CDR2 YSYEKL. The V end lost 0 bases, the J end lost 8 bases, and 26 bases lay between the germline ends. DNA of the CDR3: TGCGCCAGCAGCCAAGATATGTTGAAGCGGCGGGCCTTCTCCCATGAGCAGTTCTTC. It is translated as CASSQDMLKRRAFSHEQFF.

The V and J genes are TRBV21-1 and TRBJ1-5. TRBV21-1 is marked as a pseudogene. This CDR3 has 15 amino acids. The chain's CDR3 is CASGTGQPPSQPQHF. Here the CDR3 DNA reads TGTGCCAGCGGAACGGGGCAGCCACCTTCTCAGCCCCAGCATTTT.

The chain joins TRBV5-4 to TRBJ1-1, with D hard to call. The germline V and J ends were trimmed by 4 bases and 7 bases, with 14 bases remaining between them. This CDR3 is 13 amino acids long. CDR1 SGHNT and CDR2 YYREEE come from the germline V gene (reference sequence). CDR3 loop: CASSPGWAGEAFF. The CDR3 nucleotides read TGTGCCAGCAGCCCTGGATGGGCGGGTGAAGCTTTCTTT.